The 17 T cell receptor beta chains presented below share a single source sample, sequenced in a study of cytomegalovirus exposure and HLA in healthy donors. Sequencing was performed with immunoSEQ multiplex PCR; in TCRdb, only in-frame clones are kept and a portion is missing. Altogether approximately 200,000 clones are present, 84% being singletons, with the ten largest covering 13%. Sequencing was done on a sample of PBMCs. The source of these receptors is a woman between 25 and 40 years old in good health and CMV-seropositive.

Regarding this clone: This CDR3 is also generated by other DNA sequences in the sample. The chain couples TRBV29-1 to TRBJ1-1; TRBD1 is a possible D gene (6 bases). V lost 4 bases and J lost 2, with 8 bases in between. CDR1 is SQVTM, CDR2 ANQGSEA, per germline. This CDR3 is 12 amino acids long. The CDR3: CSVVQGNTEAFF. DNA of the CDR3: TGCAGCGTTGTACAGGGTAACACTGAAGCTTTCTTT.

The chain recombines TRBV6-5 with TRBJ1-1; maybe TRBD1 (5 bases). Trimming stripped 0 bases from V and 1 base from J, with 9 bases between. The CDR3 spans 15 residues. Germline loops: CDR1 MNHEY, CDR2 SVGAGI. The DNA for the CDR3 is TGTGCCAGCAGTTACTCGATAAGGGGGAACACTGAAGCTTTCTTT. Translating gives CASSYSIRGNTEAFF.

This chain connects TRBV27 to TRBJ2-7; 8 bases are shared with TRBD2. CDR3 length: 13 residues. Germline assignment: CDR1 MNHEY and CDR2 SMNVEV (reference sequence). V shed 6 bases and J 3 bases; nucleotides not matched to a gene: 4. CDR3 DNA sequence: TGTGCCAGCAGCTCAACTAGCGGCTACGAGCAGTACTTC. This sequence encodes CASSSTSGYEQYF.

The chain combines TRBV7-8 with TRBJ2-1; TRBD1 matches at 9 bases. Germline trimming cut 7 bases from V and 1 base from J; bases unmatched to any gene: 5. CDR1 is SGHVS and CDR2 is FQNEAQ in the germline V gene. The CDR3 covers 15 residues. The CDR3 sequence is CASMRGQGSYNEQFF. For the CDR3, the DNA is TGTGCCAGCATGCGGGGACAGGGTTCCTACAATGAGCAGTTCTTC.

This chain uses TRBV19 with TRBJ2-7, with 8 bases that match TRBD1. This CDR3 has 15 amino acids. V shed 5 bases, J shed 3 bases, and the junction held 9 bases outside the gene matches. Germline V lookup: CDR1 LNHDA, CDR2 SQIVND (reference sequence). CDR3 region: CASSAQGTGFYEQYF. The CDR3 DNA reads as TGTGCCAGTAGTGCCCAAGGGACAGGCTTCTACGAGCAGTACTTC.

The CDR3 coding sequence is TGTGCCAGCAGTTTATTTCGGAATCAGCCCCAGCATTTT. This encodes CASSLFRNQPQHF. The chain has TRBV28 and TRBJ1-5, with no clear D. Germline V gene lookup returns CDR1 MDHEN and CDR2 SYDVKM. V lost 1 base and J 4 bases, leaving 5 bases between the germline ends. CDR3 size: 13 residues.

This chain joins TRBV5-4 and TRBJ1-1; D not certain. Germline loops: CDR1 SGHNT, CDR2 YYREEE (reference sequence). Trimming removed 1 base from V and 1 base from J, with 5 bases in between. This CDR3 is built from 13 residues. The chain's CDR3 is CASSLSSNTEAFF. DNA for the CDR3: TGTGCCAGCAGCTTGTCCTCGAACACTGAAGCTTTCTTT. Looking up the rest from reference TRBV5-4 and TRBJ1-1 gives the full variable domain: ETGVTQSPTHLIKTRGQQVTLRCSSQSGHNTVSWYQQALGQGPQFIFQYYREEENGRGNFPPRFSGLQFPNYSSELNVNALELDDSALYLCASSLSSNTEAFFGQGTRLTVV.

This chain uses TRBV29-1 with TRBJ1-1, with D tentatively TRBD1 (5 bases). CDR1 is SQVTM and CDR2 is ANQGSEA in the germline V gene. The V end was cut by 5 bases, the J end by 5 bases, with 15 bases between. This CDR3 is 13 amino acids long. In DNA form, the CDR3 reads TGCAGCGTTTTGCGGGGCTCGGGTACTGAAGCTTTCTTT. It specifies CSVLRGSGTEAFF.

J is TRBJ1-5 and V is TRBV15, with TRBD1 as a possible D gene (5 bases). There are 15 residues in the CDR3. Germline CDR1 reads LNHNV; CDR2 reads YYDKDF (reference sequence). Between the trimmed V and J ends, which lost 0 bases and 2 bases, there was a span of 8 bases. In DNA, the CDR3 is TGTGCCACCAGCAGAGACCCGGGGGGCAATCAGCCCCAGCATTTT. Its protein product is CATSRDPGGNQPQHF.

The chain carries TRBV10-3 and TRBJ1-3; D call uncertain. Trimming stripped 5 bases from V and 0 bases from J, with 14 bases between. Germline CDR1 and CDR2: ENHRY and SYGVKD. This CDR3 region has 16 residues. The CDR3 DNA reads as TGTGCCATCAGTTTCGGACTCCATCCCTCTGGAAACACCATATATTTT. It is translated as CAISFGLHPSGNTIYF.

A few counts support this clone. The chain has TRBV5-5 and TRBJ1-1; TRBD1 might be the D (6 bases). Germline CDR1 and CDR2: SGHKS and YYEKEE (reference sequence). Trimming removed 3 bases from V and 0 bases from J, with 9 bases in between. This CDR3 has 14 residues. The CDR3 protein is CASSSGTLNTEAFF. The DNA for the CDR3 is TGTGCCAGCAGCTCTGGGACATTGAACACTGAAGCTTTCTTT.

The rearrangement uses TRBV29-1 and TRBJ2-7, with TRBD2 matching 7 bases. The ends lost 0 bases at V and 3 bases at J; junction bases unmatched: 5. CDR3 length: 14 residues. Looked up from germline, CDR1 is SQVTM and CDR2 is ANQGSEA. CDR3 region: CSVEEDAGDYEQYF. DNA for the CDR3: TGCAGCGTTGAAGAGGATGCGGGAGACTACGAGCAGTACTTC.

CDR3 in DNA: TGCGCCAGCAGCTTGAAGGGGGAGGGCTTCAATGAGCAGTTCTTC. Translated, it gives CASSLKGEGFNEQFF. The chain carries TRBV5-1 and TRBJ2-1, with a tentative D call TRBD2 (7 bases). Per germline, CDR1 SGHRS and CDR2 YFSETQ. V lost 1 base and J lost 6, with 14 bases in between. CDR3 length: 15 amino acids.

V and J are TRBV30 and TRBJ2-7, with D possibly being TRBD2 (6 bases). The germline V gene encodes CDR1 GTSNPN and CDR2 SVGIG (reference sequence). Trimming stripped 5 bases from V and 4 bases from J, with 15 bases between. This CDR3 spans 13 amino acids. The CDR3 DNA follows: TGTGCCTGGGCACCGGGACTTAGTTACGAGCAGTACTTC. Translating it yields CAWAPGLSYEQYF.

This chain connects TRBV11-2 to TRBJ1-1, with D perhaps TRBD1 (5 bases). The CDR3 consists of 15 residues. Germline-derived CDR1 and CDR2 are SGHAT and FQNNGV. V was shortened by 5 bases and J by 5 bases, with 18 bases between the two germline ends. The CDR3 DNA sequence: TGTGCCAGCAGCCCTCAGGGCGGGGGAGGGACTGAAGCTTTCTTT. Translating gives CASSPQGGGGTEAFF.

This chain uses TRBV28 with TRBJ2-1, with D perhaps TRBD2 (5 bases). Germline values: CDR1 MDHEN, CDR2 SYDVKM. This CDR3 is built from 13 residues. The germline V and J ends were trimmed by 2 bases and 9 bases, with 11 bases remaining between them. In nucleotides, the CDR3 is TGTGCCAGCAGTTTACTCCGCGGGTTTGAGCAGTTCTTC. As protein: CASSLLRGFEQFF. Drawing the rest from reference TRBV28 and TRBJ2-1, the complete variable domain is DVKVTQSSRYLVKRTGEKVFLECVQDMDHENMFWYRQDPGLGLRLIYFSYDVKMKEKGDIPEGYSVSREKKERFSLILESASTNQTSMYLCASSLLRGFEQFFGPGTRLTVL.

The chain is built from TRBV5-6 and TRBJ2-2; 10 bases map to TRBD1. Germline V CDR1 and CDR2: SGHDT, YYEEEE. The CDR3 spans 17 residues. Losses at the gene ends were 6 bases for V and 6 bases for J; bases not matched to a gene: 14. The CDR3 coding sequence is TGTGCCAGCACAGCCCCCGGGACAGGGGACTGGGCCGGGGAGCTGTTTTTT. Protein sequence: CASTAPGTGDWAGELFF.